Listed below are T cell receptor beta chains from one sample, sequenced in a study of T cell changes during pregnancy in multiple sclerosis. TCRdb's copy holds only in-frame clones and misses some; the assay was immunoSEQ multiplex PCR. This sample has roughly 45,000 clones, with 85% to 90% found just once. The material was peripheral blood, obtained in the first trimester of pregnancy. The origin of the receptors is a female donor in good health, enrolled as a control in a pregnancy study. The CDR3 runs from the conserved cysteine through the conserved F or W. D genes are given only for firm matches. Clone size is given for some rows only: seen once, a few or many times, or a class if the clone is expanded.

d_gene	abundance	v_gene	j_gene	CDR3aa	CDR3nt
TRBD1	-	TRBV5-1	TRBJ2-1	CASSPTVPGQESNEQFF	TGCGCCAGCAGCCCCACCGTACCGGGACAGGAATCCAATGAGCAGTTCTTC
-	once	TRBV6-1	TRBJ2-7	CASSEGGQRYYEQYF	TGTGCCAGCAGTGAAGGTGGACAGCGGTACTACGAGCAGTACTTC
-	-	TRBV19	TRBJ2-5	CASSIETVGGETQYF	TGTGCCAGTAGTATAGAGACCGTTGGAGGCGAGACCCAGTACTTC
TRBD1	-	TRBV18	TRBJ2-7	CASSLDRDSYEQYF	TGTGCCAGCTCACTAGACAGGGATTCCTACGAGCAGTACTTC
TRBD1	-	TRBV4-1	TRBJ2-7	CASSQDPGQGGYEQYF	TGCGCCAGCAGCCAAGATCCGGGACAGGGGGGCTACGAGCAGTACTTC
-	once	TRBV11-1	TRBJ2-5	CASSLEFRGWQTQYF	TGTGCCAGCAGCTTAGAATTCCGGGGGTGGCAGACCCAGTACTTC
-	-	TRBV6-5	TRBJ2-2	CASSYQGGSGTGELFF	TGTGCCAGCAGTTACCAGGGGGGTAGCGGCACCGGGGAGCTGTTTTTT
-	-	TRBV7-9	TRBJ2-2	CASSPTGNTGELFF	TGTGCCAGCAGCCCGACAGGGAACACCGGGGAGCTGTTTTTT
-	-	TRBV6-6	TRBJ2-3	CASSLGSGMADTQYF	TGTGCCAGCAGTTTAGGTTCGGGAATGGCAGATACGCAGTATTTT
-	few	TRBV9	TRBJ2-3	CASSEWGVGTDTQYF	TGTGCCAGCAGCGAGTGGGGGGTCGGGACAGATACGCAGTATTTT
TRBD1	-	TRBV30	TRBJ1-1	CAWSGWDRGPNTEAFF	TGTGCCTGGAGTGGGTGGGACAGGGGTCCGAACACTGAAGCTTTCTTT
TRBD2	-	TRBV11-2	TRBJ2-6	CASSRGDSTGANVLTF	TGTGCCAGCAGCCGGGGGGATTCGACTGGGGCCAACGTCCTGACTTTC
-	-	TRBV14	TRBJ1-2	CASSPQAGIWGYTF	TGTGCCAGCAGCCCCCAGGCCGGTATCTGGGGCTACACCTTC
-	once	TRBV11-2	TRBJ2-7	CASSLDPGTYEQYF	TGTGCCAGCAGCTTAGACCCGGGGACCTACGAGCAGTACTTC
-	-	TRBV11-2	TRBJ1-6	CASSHRAYNSPLHF	TGTGCCAGCAGCCACAGGGCCTATAATTCACCCCTCCACTTT
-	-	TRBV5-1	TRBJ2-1	CASSLGGATDEQFF	TGCGCCAGCAGCTTGGGAGGAGCTACCGATGAGCAGTTCTTC
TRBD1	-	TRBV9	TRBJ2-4	CASSVTQGDPQYF	TGTGCCAGCAGCGTAACTCAGGGGGACCCTCAGTACTTC
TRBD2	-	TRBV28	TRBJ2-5	CASLTRTSAQTQYF	TGTGCCAGCCTCACACGGACTAGCGCCCAGACCCAGTACTTC
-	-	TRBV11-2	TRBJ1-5	CASSLVPGGNQPQHF	TGTGCCAGCAGCTTAGTTCCGGGGGGTAATCAGCCCCAGCATTTT
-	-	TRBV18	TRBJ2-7	CASSRDLGYEQYF	TGTGCCAGCTCACGGGACTTAGGCTACGAGCAGTACTTC
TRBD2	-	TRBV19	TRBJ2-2	CASRAGTSGGRPLNTGELFF	TGTGCCAGTAGGGCCGGGACTAGCGGGGGCCGGCCCCTGAACACCGGGGAGCTGTTTTTT
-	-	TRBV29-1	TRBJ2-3	CSGWSARDTDTQYF	TGCAGCGGGTGGTCAGCGAGAGACACAGATACGCAGTATTTT
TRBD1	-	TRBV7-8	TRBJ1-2	CASSPDRDYGYTF	TGTGCCAGCAGCCCAGACAGGGACTATGGCTACACCTTC
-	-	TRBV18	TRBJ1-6	CASSVAGGGSYNSPLHF	TGTGCCAGCTCGGTAGCTGGGGGAGGCTCCTATAATTCACCCCTCCACTTT
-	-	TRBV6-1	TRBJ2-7	CASGSGEPPYEQYF	TGTGCCAGCGGTTCCGGTGAGCCCCCCTACGAGCAGTACTTC
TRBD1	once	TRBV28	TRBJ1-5	CASSSPGTGGGQPQHF	TGTGCCAGCAGTTCACCCGGGACAGGGGGCGGTCAGCCCCAGCATTTT
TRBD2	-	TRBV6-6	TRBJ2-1	CASSKAGGDNEQFF	TGTGCCAGCAGCAAAGCGGGGGGGGACAATGAGCAGTTCTTC
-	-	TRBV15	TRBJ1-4	CATSRERARKGTRNEKLFF	TGTGCCACCAGCAGAGAGAGGGCGCGAAAGGGTACCCGTAATGAAAAACTGTTTTTT
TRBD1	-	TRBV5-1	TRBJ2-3	CASSGGQLTDTQYF	TGCGCCAGCAGCGGGGGACAGCTCACAGATACGCAGTATTTT
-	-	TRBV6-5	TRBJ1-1	CASSFRQATGNTEAFF	TGTGCCAGCAGTTTTCGACAGGCCACGGGGAACACTGAAGCTTTCTTT
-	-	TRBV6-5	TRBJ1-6	CASSSGQTLHF	TGTGCCAGCAGCTCGGGACAAACCCTCCACTTT
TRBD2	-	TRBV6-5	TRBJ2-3	CASSYRTSGKGDTQYF	TGTGCCAGCAGTTACCGAACTAGCGGGAAGGGGGATACGCAGTATTTT
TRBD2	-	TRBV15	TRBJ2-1	CATSRTRLAGTYNEQFF	TGTGCCACCAGCAGAACAAGACTAGCGGGAACATACAATGAGCAGTTCTTC
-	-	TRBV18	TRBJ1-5	CASSPYRQSNQPQHF	TGTGCCAGCTCACCCTACCGACAGAGCAATCAGCCCCAGCATTTT
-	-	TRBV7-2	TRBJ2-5	CASSLRNSRETQYF	TGTGCCAGCAGCCTTAGGAACAGCAGAGAGACCCAGTACTTC
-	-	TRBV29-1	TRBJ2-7	CSVVKLAENEQYF	TGCAGCGTTGTTAAACTAGCTGAGAACGAGCAGTACTTC
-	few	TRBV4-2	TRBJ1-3	CASSQDRAGILNIYF	TGTGCCAGCAGCCAAGATAGGGCAGGGATCCTCAACATATATTTT
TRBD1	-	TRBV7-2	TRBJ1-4	CASSPTGTVGEKLFF	TGTGCCAGCAGCCCGACCGGGACAGTAGGTGAAAAACTGTTTTTT
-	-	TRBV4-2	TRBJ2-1	CASSLVADHYNEQFF	TGTGCCAGCAGCCTTGTAGCGGATCACTACAATGAGCAGTTCTTC
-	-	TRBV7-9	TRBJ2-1	CASSHIRGSGSNEQFF	TGTGCCAGCAGCCATATTAGGGGGAGTGGGTCCAATGAGCAGTTCTTC